These 23 T cell receptor beta chains were sequenced from one sample in a study of T cells in Graves' hyperthyroidism and ophthalmopathy. The TCR beta CDR3 regions underwent amplification using RNA transcripts as the source. Carried out on the TCR CDR3, a first-round RT-PCR used the HTBI primer set. Each CDR3 protein gets one entry after TCRdb re-called the multiplex PCR reads with MiXCR. The sample carries approximately 560,000 distinct CDR3 sequences, 46% recorded once. Specimen: peripheral blood or thyroid tissue (not recorded which). The receptor set was obtained from a young woman with Graves' hyperthyroidism.

Concerning this clonotype itself: The final CDR3 position lacks the conserved phenylalanine or tryptophan, pointing to a likely read error. The DNA is left out, because the CDR3 cannot be placed on it with certainty; the CDR3 is given as TCRdb lists it. The CDR3 is CASSDRDRAY. The gene calls are TRBV6-4 and TRBJ2-7; the table's TRBD1 call for D was not verified on the DNA. Ends included, the CDR3 has 10 residues. The germline gives CDR1 MRHNA, CDR2 SNTAGT.

This clonotype was counted between two and nine times. The chain uses TRBV15 and TRBJ1-4, with 9 bases aligning to TRBD1. The CDR3 covers 16 residues. The ends lost 0 bases at V and 3 bases at J; junction bases unmatched: 2. Germline V CDR1 and CDR2: LNHNV, YYDKDF (reference sequence). Written as DNA, the CDR3 is TGTGCCACCAGCAGAGAACAGGGGGCTGCTAATGAAAAACTGTTTTTT. The encoded protein is CATSREQGAANEKLFF.

A few counts support this clonotype. One base away lies a much larger clone, so this may be a sequencing read error. This chain joins TRBV25-1 and TRBJ2-7; D is perhaps TRBD1 or TRBD2 (6 bases each). The V gene lost 6 bases and the J gene lost 4 bases, with 10 bases spanning the gap. The CDR3 spans 12 residues. CDR1 is MGHDK, CDR2 SYGVNS, per germline. CDR3 sequence reads: CASRGGRYEQYF. CDR3 in DNA: TGTGCCAGCAGGGGGGGCCGGTACGAGCAGTACTTC.

The V and J genes are TRBV29-1 and TRBJ2-5; 8 bases are shared with TRBD1. CDR3 length: 13 amino acids. V shed 8 bases, J shed 10 bases, and the junction held 15 bases outside the gene matches. CDR1 SQVTM and CDR2 ANQGSEA come from the germline V gene. The CDR3 sequence: CSILTGDVVIQYF. The CDR3 DNA sequence: TGCAGCATCCTGACAGGGGACGTCGTGATCCAGTACTTC.

This clonotype was seen at least ten times. The chain employs TRBV10-3 and TRBJ1-1, with D possibly being TRBD1 (5 bases). Trimming took 9 bases from V and 1 from J, leaving 12 bases between them. The CDR3 loop spans 13 amino acids. Germline V gene sequence: CDR1 ENHRY, CDR2 SYGVKD. The CDR3 DNA reads as TGTGCCATGAACGGGGGTGGGAACACTGAAGCTTTCTTT. Its translation is CAMNGGGNTEAFF.

The chain employs TRBV12-3 or TRBV12-4 and TRBJ1-1; 12 bases agree with TRBD1. Losses at the gene ends were 7 bases for V and 5 bases for J; bases not matched to a gene: 11. The CDR3 totals 16 residues. Here the CDR3 reads CASNPRGDRGLTEAFF. The CDR3, as DNA: TGTGCCAGCAACCCCCGCGGGGACAGGGGGCTAACTGAAGCTTTCTTT.

This clonotype was seen only a few times. This chain connects TRBV6-6 to TRBJ1-1; D call uncertain. The V and J ends lost 6 bases and 6 bases respectively, with 11 bases between them. CDR1 and CDR2 (germline): MNHNY, SVGAGI (reference sequence). The CDR3 runs 12 residues. The CDR3, as DNA: TGTGCCAGCAGCTCGGCCAGTCCTGAAGCTTTCTTT. Residues: CASSSASPEAFF.

The chain uses TRBV5-1 and TRBJ1-1; D may be TRBD1 (6 bases). This CDR3 region has 15 residues. Deletions cut 6 bases from V and 1 base from J, with 16 bases between. The germline V gene encodes CDR1 SGHRS and CDR2 YFSETQ. The CDR3 sequence: CASTKGVGQNTEAFF. DNA for the CDR3: TGCGCCAGCACCAAGGGGGTTGGGCAGAACACTGAAGCTTTCTTT.

This clonotype was picked up a small number of times. The chain has TRBV20-1 and TRBJ2-7; D not certain. The V end was cut by 1 base, the J end by 2 bases, with 9 bases between. Per the germline V gene, CDR1 is DFQATT and CDR2 is SNEGSKA (reference sequence). The length of the CDR3 is 13 residues. The CDR3 sequence: CSARVGKTYEQYF. Written as DNA, the CDR3 is TGCAGTGCTAGAGTAGGGAAGACCTACGAGCAGTACTTC.

This clonotype was counted once. The junction departs from the called germline gene at one end, perhaps through a read error. The chain joins TRBV2 to TRBJ2-7; 10 bases map to TRBD2. The CDR3 has 15 residues. Per germline, CDR1 SNHLY and CDR2 FYNNEI. The CDR3 DNA sequence: TGTGCCAGCAGTTACACCGGGACTAGCGACTACGAGCAGCACTTC. Its protein product is CASSYTGTSDYEQHF. The full variable domain, in which reference TRBV2 and TRBJ2-7 provide the parts outside the CDR3, is EPEVTQTPSHQVTQMGQEVILRCVPISNHLYFYWYRQILGQKVEFLVSFYNNEISEKSEIFDDQFSVERPDGSNFTLKIRSTKLEDSAMYFCASSYTGTSDYEQHFGPGTRLTVT.

This clonotype was observed at least ten times. The chain combines TRBV29-1 with TRBJ2-7, with TRBD1 matching 8 bases. Germline V gene data show CDR1 as SQVTM and CDR2 as ANQGSEA. The length of the CDR3 is 13 residues. The junction had 6 bases not matched to a gene; V was cut back by 3 bases and J by 5 bases. The CDR3 loop is CSVDSRGRDEQYF. As DNA, the CDR3 is TGCAGCGTTGATTCCAGGGGGCGCGACGAGCAGTACTTC.

This clonotype was seen only a few times. V gene TRBV19 combines with J gene TRBJ1-1; D gene uncertain. The germline CDR1 and CDR2 sequences are LNHDA and SQIVND (reference sequence). The CDR3 contains 15 residues. Between the trimmed V and J ends, which lost 5 bases and 0 bases, there was a span of 13 bases. The DNA of the CDR3 is TGTGCCAGTAGTGCCCCGTTAGTCATGAACACTGAAGCTTTCTTT. This sequence encodes CASSAPLVMNTEAFF.

This clonotype has at least ten counts. The chain uses TRBV7-6 and TRBJ2-5; TRBD2 agrees at 11 bases. The germline V gene encodes CDR1 SGHVS and CDR2 FNYEAQ. The CDR3 is made up of 14 amino acids. V lost 3 bases to trimming and J lost 4 bases; unmatched junction nucleotides: 1. The CDR3 bases are TGTGCCAGCAGCTTCGGACTAGCGGGAGAGACCCAGTACTTC. Translating gives CASSFGLAGETQYF.

The table lists this clonotype with a few counts. The chain recombines TRBV7-9 with TRBJ1-2, with unresolved D. Trimming pared 2 bases from V and 4 bases from J, leaving 11 bases between. CDR1 and CDR2 from the germline V gene are SEHNR and FQNEAQ (reference sequence). The CDR3 is 14 amino acids. The CDR3: CASSLSSLSYGYTF. In DNA, the CDR3 is TGTGCCAGCAGCTTAAGTTCCTTAAGCTATGGCTACACCTTC.

For this clonotype: Just one base apart from a much larger clone, this may be a read error. The rearrangement joins TRBV7-9 to TRBJ2-6; 7 bases are shared with TRBD1. The CDR3 runs 16 residues. J gave up 0 bases and V 5 bases, and 4 bases lay outside the gene matches. Germline loops: CDR1 SEHNR, CDR2 FQNEAQ (reference sequence). The CDR3 spells CASSPDRDSGANVLTF. The CDR3 nucleotides read TGTGCCAGCAGCCCCGACAGGGACTCTGGGGCCAACGTCCTGACTTTC.

In its sample, this clonotype was seen a few times. The gene calls are TRBV5-1 and TRBJ2-7; D is unclear. Looked up from germline, CDR1 is SGHRS and CDR2 is YFSETQ. The V gene lost 0 bases and the J gene lost 6 bases, with 16 bases spanning the gap. The CDR3 is 15 amino acids. CDR3 sequence: CASSLAEGLVVEQYF. DNA for the CDR3: TGCGCCAGCAGCTTGGCCGAAGGGCTAGTAGTCGAGCAGTACTTC.

Comments on this clonotype: An end of the junction differs from the germline gene, which may be a read error. The chain joins TRBV7-9 to TRBJ1-1; D not resolved. The CDR3 totals 14 residues. Germline CDR1 is SEHNR and CDR2 is FQNEAQ (reference sequence). In DNA form, the CDR3 reads TGTGCCAGCAGCTTAGGAGGGATGAACACTGAAGCTCTCTTT. Amino acid sequence: CASSLGGMNTEALF.

In this sample, this clonotype turned up many times. V is TRBV7-3 and J is TRBJ1-1; D not certain. Trimming shortened V by 6 bases and J by 0 bases, and 8 bases separated the two germline ends. Per germline, CDR1 SGHTA and CDR2 FQGTGA. CDR3 size: 13 residues. CDR3 loop: CASRATVNTEAFF. The CDR3 DNA reads as TGTGCCAGCAGGGCGACTGTGAACACTGAAGCTTTCTTT. Full variable domain (outside the CDR3, taken from reference TRBV7-3 and TRBJ1-1): GAGVSQTPSNKVTEKGKYVELRCDPISGHTALYWYRQSLGQGPEFLIYFQGTGAADDSGLPNDRFFAVRPEGSVSTLKIQRTERGDSAVYLCASRATVNTEAFFGQGTRLTVV.

This clonotype was found a few times. This sequence joins TRBV2 and TRBJ2-2, with D tentatively TRBD2 (5 bases). This CDR3 contains 14 residues. The V and J ends lost 6 bases and 5 bases respectively, with 13 bases between them. Germline lookup yields CDR1 SNHLY and CDR2 FYNNEI. For the CDR3, the DNA is TGTGCCAGCAGCCCCACCCGGGGAACCGGGGAGCTGTTTTTT. It codes for CASSPTRGTGELFF.

The sample holds many counts of this clonotype. The chain joins TRBV29-1 to TRBJ1-2; 7 nucleotides align to TRBD1. Germline loops: CDR1 SQVTM, CDR2 ANQGSEA. The CDR3 is 13 amino acids. The junction had 3 bases not matched to a gene; V was cut back by 2 bases and J by 3 bases. In DNA, the CDR3 is TGCAGCGTTGAACCCCAGGGGGACTATGGCTACACCTTC. Translation gives CSVEPQGDYGYTF.

This chain uses TRBV2 with TRBJ1-2, with D hard to call. Looked up from germline, CDR1 is SNHLY and CDR2 is FYNNEI. Trimming cost V 6 bases and J 3 bases, with 11 bases left between them. The CDR3 totals 13 residues. This CDR3 reads CASRKQEDYGYTF. The CDR3 coding sequence is TGTGCCAGCAGAAAGCAGGAGGACTATGGCTACACCTTC.

Of note for this clonotype: One end of the junction does not line up with germline, which may come from a read error. The chain links TRBV6-5 to TRBJ2-5; tentatively, D is TRBD2 (6 bases). The CDR3 has 15 residues. In germline, CDR1 is MNHEY, CDR2 SVGAGI. This CDR3 is CAISYLPGVQETQYF. As DNA, the CDR3 is TGTGCCATCAGTTACTTGCCGGGGGTACAAGAGACCCAGTACTTC.

Remarks on this clonotype: Since a much larger clone is just one base distant, this may be a read error. This chain uses TRBV29-1 with TRBJ2-2; the D gene is possibly TRBD1 (6 bases). V was trimmed by 4 bases and J by 1 base, leaving 10 bases between them. The CDR3 contains 14 residues. Per the germline V gene, CDR1 is SQVTM and CDR2 is ANQGSEA. The CDR3 DNA reads TGCAGCGTTGGAAGGGGACAGAACACCGGGGAGCTGTTTTTT. It encodes CSVGRGQNTGELFF.